Below are 22 T cell receptor beta chains sequenced from a single sample in a study of T-cell reconstitution after alpha-beta-depleted transplantation in children. A library of TCRbeta sequences, prepared with unique molecular identifiers, was generated. A single record per CDR3 protein comes from TCRdb applying MiXCR to the PCR reads. The table records 700,000 to 850,000 distinct CDR3 sequences, roughly 16% of them present only once. Material: PBMCs, mostly from graft donor cells, obtained 360 days after TCRalphabeta/CD19-depleted stem cell transplant. The source of these receptors is a male patient younger than 18 who had a stem cell transplant for acute lymphoblastic leukemia, so the T cells may come from the graft donor.

The chain is built from TRBV6-6 and TRBJ1-1; TRBD1 matches 9 bases. There are 13 residues in the CDR3. With V trimmed by 4 bases and J by 10 bases, 7 bases remained unmatched. Germline CDR1 reads MNHNY; CDR2 reads SVGAGI (reference sequence). The CDR3 reads CASSSQTGGGAFF. As DNA, the CDR3 is TGTGCCAGCAGTTCCCAGACAGGGGGGGGAGCTTTCTTT.

The chain is built from TRBV7-9 and TRBJ2-1; D gene uncertain. This CDR3 region has 17 residues. The germline CDR1 and CDR2 sequences are SEHNR and FQNEAQ (reference sequence). With 1 base removed from V and 3 bases from J, the gap between germline ends came to 16 bases. The CDR3 nucleotides read TGTGCCAGCAGCTTAGGTCCTAGTGGGTGGGGCTACAATGAGCAGTTCTTC. This codes for CASSLGPSGWGYNEQFF.

This clonotype was observed a few times. V usage is TRBV7-9 and J usage is TRBJ1-5; 9 bases are shared with TRBD1. Germline V gives CDR1 SEHNR, CDR2 FQNEAQ (reference sequence). The CDR3 spans 14 residues. Trimming removed 5 bases from V and 10 bases from J; junction bases left unmatched: 9. The CDR3 coding sequence is TGTGCCAGCAGCGGGGACAGGGCGTCATATCCCCAGCATTTT. Amino acids: CASSGDRASYPQHF.

This chain joins TRBV7-2 and TRBJ2-2; D gene unclear. This CDR3 region has 14 residues. The germline V and J ends were trimmed by 1 base and 3 bases, with 6 bases remaining between them. Germline V gene data show CDR1 as SGHTA and CDR2 as FQGNSA. The CDR3 reads CASSLDLYTGELFF. Here the CDR3 DNA reads TGTGCCAGCAGCTTAGACTTATACACCGGGGAGCTGTTTTTT.

There are a few counts of this clonotype. The rearrangement joins TRBV21-1 to TRBJ2-3; the table assigns TRBD1, which was not confirmed against the DNA. TRBV21-1 is a known pseudogene. This CDR3 comprises 19 residues. CDR3 nucleotides: TGTGCCAGCAGCCCGGCCGAGCAGGGACAGGCCTCAGCGACAGATACGCAGTATTTT. This codes for CASSPAEQGQASATDTQYF.

CDR3 amino acids: CASSFSGTGTQASTDTQYF. CDR3 in DNA: TGTGCCAGCAGCTTCTCCGGGACAGGCACACAAGCTAGCACAGATACGCAGTATTTT. The rearrangement uses TRBV16 and TRBJ2-3, with 8 bases identical to TRBD1. The ends lost 5 bases at V and 0 bases at J; junction bases unmatched: 16. Germline CDR1 KGHSY, CDR2 FQNENV. The CDR3 runs to 19 residues.

This clonotype showed up just a few times. The chain carries TRBV11-2 and TRBJ2-5; D is unclear. The germline CDR1 and CDR2 sequences are SGHAT and FQNNGV. V lost 0 bases, J lost 3 bases, and 5 bases lay in between. This CDR3 region has 13 residues. This CDR3 reads CASSLEEKETQYF. The CDR3 DNA reads TGTGCCAGCAGCTTAGAAGAAAAAGAGACCCAGTACTTC.

The table lists this clonotype with many counts. Here the CDR3 DNA reads TGTGCCAGCAGTTTAATCGGGGACACCCCCTACGAGCAGTACTTC. Translation gives CASSLIGDTPYEQYF. The chain carries TRBV27 and TRBJ2-7; possible D gene TRBD1, 6 bases. CDR3 length: 15 amino acids. Between the trimmed V and J ends, which lost 2 bases and 2 bases, there was a span of 13 bases. In germline, CDR1 is MNHEY, CDR2 SMNVEV (reference sequence).

The chain recombines TRBV12-3 or TRBV12-4 with TRBJ2-2, with 16 positions matching TRBD2. CDR3 length: 20 residues. Trimming cost V 4 bases and J 3 bases; bases outside gene matches: 11. CDR3 loop: CASSSELGLAGGPDTGELFF. CDR3 nucleotides: TGTGCCAGCAGTTCAGAGCTGGGACTAGCGGGAGGGCCCGACACCGGGGAGCTGTTTTTT.

V gene TRBV5-1 combines with J gene TRBJ2-2, with 9 positions matching TRBD2. J was trimmed by 3 bases and V by 4 bases; bases with no gene match: 13. This CDR3 spans 18 amino acids. Per germline, CDR1 SGHRS and CDR2 YFSETQ. The CDR3 here is CASSLGLANLWDTGELFF. The CDR3 region has the DNA TGCGCCAGCAGCCTGGGACTAGCTAACCTCTGGGACACCGGGGAGCTGTTTTTT.

The rearrangement links TRBV18 to TRBJ1-1; TRBD1 might be the D (6 bases). Trimming cost V 5 bases and J 2 bases, with 18 bases left between them. This CDR3 is 16 amino acids long. Germline V gene lookup returns CDR1 KGHSH and CDR2 LQKENI. CDR3 DNA: TGTGCCAGCTCATCGGGACACTTCGTGGGTAACACTGAAGCTTTCTTT. Amino acids: CASSSGHFVGNTEAFF.

The chain links TRBV20-1 to TRBJ1-3; no reliable D call. Per germline, CDR1 DFQATT and CDR2 SNEGSKA (reference sequence). The CDR3 is made up of 13 amino acids. The V gene lost 6 bases and the J gene lost 3 bases, with 12 bases spanning the gap. CDR3 coding DNA: TGCAGTGCCAAAAGGGCGAATGGAAACACCATATATTTT. As protein: CSAKRANGNTIYF.

This clonotype was seen only a few times. In nucleotides, the CDR3 is TGTGCCAGCAGTTTATTGGTGGCCAACACAGATACGCAGTATTTT. Translating gives CASSLLVANTDTQYF. The chain is built from TRBV12-3 or TRBV12-4 and TRBJ2-3; no clear D. This CDR3 has 15 amino acids. V lost 2 bases to trimming and J lost 2 bases, with 11 bases between them.

This clonotype was found a few times. The V and J genes are TRBV5-8 and TRBJ1-2; unclear D gene. This CDR3 spans 13 amino acids. V was pared by 5 bases and J by 8 bases, with 16 bases between. Germline V gene data show CDR1 as SGHTS and CDR2 as YDEGEE. CDR3 protein: CASRRMGGRGYTF. CDR3 DNA sequence: TGTGCCAGCAGACGCATGGGCGGTCGGGGCTACACCTTC.

The J gene is TRBJ2-1, the V gene TRBV7-3, with 9 bases lining up with TRBD1. The CDR3 runs 15 residues. Germline trimming cut 5 bases from V and 2 bases from J; bases unmatched to any gene: 4. In germline, CDR1 is SGHTA, CDR2 FQGTGA. CDR3 coding DNA: TGTGCCAGCAGCACCGGGACAGGGCCCTACAATGAGCAGTTCTTC. As protein: CASSTGTGPYNEQFF.

There are many counts of this clonotype. The V call is TRBV2, the J call TRBJ2-3; D is ambiguous. V was cut by 10 bases and J by 4 bases, with 12 bases left in between. The CDR3 extends over 12 amino acids. Per the germline V gene, CDR1 is SNHLY and CDR2 is FYNNEI. CDR3 residues: CATIGGPDTQYF. The DNA of the CDR3 is TGTGCCACCATCGGTGGGCCAGATACGCAGTATTTT.

This clonotype has just a few counts. The chain carries TRBV19 and TRBJ2-1; maybe TRBD2 (6 bases). V was shortened by 5 bases and J by 4 bases, with 15 bases between the two germline ends. CDR3 size: 15 residues. Germline CDR1 LNHDA, CDR2 SQIVND (reference sequence). CDR3 sequence (DNA): TGTGCCAGTAGTCAAGTCCTAGCGTCTTACAATGAGCAGTTCTTC. Protein sequence: CASSQVLASYNEQFF.

The chain has TRBV6-1 and TRBJ1-1, with D unclear. Germline V gives CDR1 MNHNS, CDR2 SASEGT. Trimming pared 9 bases from V and 1 base from J, leaving 12 bases between. The CDR3 runs 13 residues. CDR3 nucleotides: TGTGCCAGTCGACGGGATTGGAACACTGAAGCTTTCTTT. It specifies CASRRDWNTEAFF.

This clonotype was seen many times. The V gene is TRBV27, the J gene TRBJ1-1; D call uncertain. Trimming removed 5 bases at V and 3 bases at J, with 7 bases between. Germline V gene lookup returns CDR1 MNHEY and CDR2 SMNVEV (reference sequence). This CDR3 is 12 amino acids long. As DNA, the CDR3 is TGTGCCAGCAGTGACACTTACACTGAAGCTTTCTTT. The encoded protein is CASSDTYTEAFF.

The chain links TRBV4-1 to TRBJ2-7; D gene unclear. CDR1 and CDR2 (germline): MGHRA, YSYEKL. V was clipped by 3 bases and J by 3 bases, with 15 bases between them. The CDR3 is 15 residues long. Here the CDR3 reads CASSQGRTANYEQYF. The CDR3 DNA is TGCGCCAGCAGCCAGGGAAGAACTGCAAACTACGAGCAGTACTTC.

This clonotype was counted ten times or more. The chain is built from TRBV7-9 and TRBJ1-6, with 9 positions matching TRBD1. The CDR3 is 14 residues long. The ends lost 5 bases at V and 9 bases at J; junction bases unmatched: 5. Germline lookup yields CDR1 SEHNR and CDR2 FQNEAQ (reference sequence). CDR3 DNA: TGTGCCAGCAGCACCGGGACAGGGTCTTCACCCCTCCACTTT. Its translation is CASSTGTGSSPLHF.

This clonotype was observed a few times. The chain recombines TRBV29-1 with TRBJ2-7, with D perhaps assigned TRBD1 or TRBD2 (5 bases each). Trimming removed 4 bases from V and 2 bases from J, with 18 bases in between. The CDR3 runs 15 residues. Germline V gives CDR1 SQVTM, CDR2 ANQGSEA. In DNA form, the CDR3 reads TGCAGCGTTGGGGTTGGGGGACGGAAACCCTACGAGCAGTACTTC. As protein: CSVGVGGRKPYEQYF.